The 19 T cell receptor beta chains given below trace back to one sample, sequenced in a study of blood T cell repertoires in COVID-19. The protocol was immunoSEQ multiplex PCR, while the TCRdb copy is restricted to in-frame clones and leaves out a portion. This table holds around 95,000 clones, 65% to 85% found once. Material: peripheral blood. These receptors were taken from a woman aged 80 or over with acute or convalescent COVID-19.

The chain uses TRBV5-6 and TRBJ1-6; TRBD1 aligns across 7 bases. The junction had 0 bases not matched to a gene; V was cut back by 2 bases and J by 7 bases. Looked up from germline, CDR1 is SGHDT and CDR2 is YYEEEE. The CDR3 extends over 13 amino acids. The CDR3 protein is CASSLQGNSPLHF. CDR3 DNA sequence: TGTGCCAGCAGCTTACAGGGGAATTCACCCCTCCACTTT.

The V gene is TRBV7-8, the J gene TRBJ2-1; perhaps TRBD2 as D (5 bases). CDR3 length equals 15 residues. With 1 base removed from V and 9 bases from J, the gap between germline ends came to 16 bases. Germline-derived CDR1 and CDR2 are SGHVS and FQNEAQ. Here the CDR3 reads CASSLVDGSAAEQFF. The DNA for the CDR3 is TGTGCCAGCAGCTTAGTTGATGGTAGCGCCGCTGAGCAGTTCTTC.

The chain carries TRBV7-2 and TRBJ1-2; TRBD1 might be the D (6 bases). This CDR3 has 13 residues. Deletions cut 1 base from V and 4 bases from J, with 7 bases between. Germline V gene data show CDR1 as SGHTA and CDR2 as FQGNSA. CDR3 in amino acids: CASSLGGLYGYTF. The CDR3 DNA reads TGTGCCAGCAGCTTAGGGGGGCTCTATGGCTACACCTTC. Combining the CDR3 with reference TRBV7-2 and TRBJ1-2 gives the whole variable domain GAGVSQSPSNKVTEKGKDVELRCDPISGHTALYWYRQSLGQGLEFLIYFQGNSAPDKSGLPSDRFSAERTGGSVSTLTIQRTQQEDSAVYLCASSLGGLYGYTFGSGTRLTVV.

The genes are TRBV28 and TRBJ1-1; D unclear. Germline CDR1 MDHEN, CDR2 SYDVKM. The CDR3 spans 15 residues. Trimming stripped 5 bases from V and 1 base from J, with 14 bases between. The CDR3 nucleotides are TGTGCCAGCAGTACTAAGCCCCGTACGAACACTGAAGCTTTCTTT. It is translated as CASSTKPRTNTEAFF.

The V call is TRBV3-1 (or the pseudogene TRBV3-2), the J call TRBJ2-5; a possible D gene is TRBD1 (6 bases). This CDR3 region has 15 residues. Germline CDR1 reads LGHDT; CDR2 reads YNNKEL (reference sequence). The germline V and J ends were trimmed by 1 base and 5 bases, with 14 bases remaining between them. In nucleotides, the CDR3 is TGTGCCAGCAGCCAAGGGGGGCAGTCATCGGAGACCCAGTACTTC. Its translation is CASSQGGQSSETQYF.

CDR3 amino acids: CASSVGSRNYEQFF. The CDR3 coding sequence is TGTGCCAGCAGCGTAGGGTCTAGGAACTATGAGCAGTTCTTC. This chain connects TRBV9 to TRBJ2-1; D gene uncertain. Germline lookup yields CDR1 SGDLS and CDR2 YYNGEE. V shed 0 bases and J shed 8 bases, with 12 bases lying between them. The CDR3 runs 14 residues. Full variable domain (outside the CDR3, taken from reference TRBV9 and TRBJ2-1): DSGVTQTPKHLITATGQRVTLRCSPRSGDLSVYWYQQSLDQGLQFLIQYYNGEERAKGNILERFSAQQFPDLHSELNLSSLELGDSALYFCASSVGSRNYEQFFGPGTRLTVL.

This clone was counted a single time. The chain has TRBV19 and TRBJ1-2; tentatively, D is TRBD1 (6 bases). The length of the CDR3 is 14 residues. CDR1 is LNHDA and CDR2 is SQIVND in the germline V gene (reference sequence). Trimming removed 6 bases at V and 1 base at J, with 12 bases between. In DNA, the CDR3 is TGTGCCAGTAGCAGGACAGCTGATAACTATGGCTACACCTTC. This encodes CASSRTADNYGYTF.

In this sample, this clone turned up a few times. The genes are TRBV6-6 and TRBJ1-6; 7 bases map to TRBD1. This CDR3 is 14 amino acids long. The junction had 9 bases not matched to a gene; V was cut back by 5 bases and J by 11 bases. Germline lookup yields CDR1 MNHNY and CDR2 SVGAGI (reference sequence). The CDR3 reads CASSKTGPETPLHF. CDR3 coding DNA: TGTGCCAGCAGTAAGACAGGGCCCGAGACACCCCTCCACTTT.

This clone has just one count. The chain joins TRBV6-5 to TRBJ2-5; 10 positions match TRBD1. CDR3 length equals 14 residues. Germline V gene data show CDR1 as MNHEY and CDR2 as SVGAGI. The V and J ends lost 6 bases and 4 bases, in that order; junction bases with no gene match: 5. This CDR3 is CASRARDRGETQYF. The DNA for the CDR3 is TGTGCCAGCAGAGCCCGGGACAGGGGAGAGACCCAGTACTTC.

The chain has TRBV13 and TRBJ2-1, with 8 bases that match TRBD2. The CDR3 sequence is 16 residues long. Germline trimming cut 2 bases from V and 5 bases from J; bases unmatched to any gene: 8. Germline CDR1 and CDR2: PRHDT and FYEKMQ (reference sequence). Here the CDR3 DNA reads TGTGCCAGCAGCTTATGGGGCGGGGGGTCAAACAATGAGCAGTTCTTC. It translates to CASSLWGGGSNNEQFF. Supplemented by reference TRBV13 and TRBJ2-1, the full variable domain reads AAGVIQSPRHLIKEKRETATLKCYPIPRHDTVYWYQQGPGQDPQFLISFYEKMQSDKGSIPDRFSAQQFSDYHSELNMSSLELGDSALYFCASSLWGGGSNNEQFFGPGTRLTVL.

This chain links TRBV9 with TRBJ2-1, with 8 bases lining up with TRBD2. Germline V gene lookup returns CDR1 SGDLS and CDR2 YYNGEE. The CDR3 sequence is 16 residues long. Unmatched junction bases numbered 13, after V lost 3 bases and J lost 8 bases. In DNA form, the CDR3 reads TGTGCCAGCAGCGGTTCGGGGGGGCGATTTGGCGATGAGCAGTTCTTC. Amino acids: CASSGSGGRFGDEQFF.

This chain links TRBV3-1 (or the pseudogene TRBV3-2) with TRBJ1-3; 7 bases map to TRBD1. V gave up 2 bases and J gave up 1 base; unmatched junction bases: 8. This CDR3 has 17 amino acids. Germline CDR1 and CDR2: LGHDT and YNNKEL (reference sequence). For the CDR3, the DNA is TGTGCCAGCAGCCAACGCCCCGGGGGACAGTCTGGAAACACCATATATTTT. Translating gives CASSQRPGGQSGNTIYF.

This clone showed up just once. The gene calls are TRBV18 and TRBJ2-1, with 16 bases lining up with TRBD2. This CDR3 has 17 amino acids. Germline V gene sequence: CDR1 KGHSH, CDR2 LQKENI. V shed 0 bases, J shed 7 bases, and the junction held 3 bases outside the gene matches. The CDR3 nucleotides read TGTGCCAGCTCACCACCGGGACTAGCGGGGGGGCTTAATGAGCAGTTCTTC. Translating gives CASSPPGLAGGLNEQFF.

The rearrangement joins TRBV6-6 to TRBJ2-3; 9 bases line up with TRBD1. V was clipped by 6 bases and J by 2 bases; unmatched bases: 9. CDR3 length: 16 residues. The germline gives CDR1 MNHNY, CDR2 SVGAGI (reference sequence). The CDR3 bases are TGTGCCAGCAGCGTACAGGGGGCAGCCAACACAGATACGCAGTATTTT. It yields the protein CASSVQGAANTDTQYF.

For this clone: In the same sample, other DNA sequences code for this CDR3. J is TRBJ2-6 and V is TRBV5-1; 12 bases fit TRBD1. This CDR3 has 18 residues. J was trimmed by 1 base and V by 2 bases; bases with no gene match: 4. The germline CDR1 and CDR2 sequences are SGHRS and YFSETQ. CDR3 nucleotide sequence: TGCGCCAGCAGCTTATCGGGACAGGGGGCGTCTGGGGCCAACGTCCTGACTTTC. It specifies CASSLSGQGASGANVLTF.

V is TRBV28 and J is TRBJ1-1; D may be TRBD1 (5 bases). This CDR3 is built from 16 residues. Trimming left V 4 bases short and J 6 bases short, with 21 bases between. The germline gives CDR1 MDHEN, CDR2 SYDVKM. DNA for the CDR3: TGTGCCAGCAGTTCCCCGGCGGGAGGTGGGGCGGCTGAAGCTTTCTTT. This gives the protein CASSSPAGGGAAEAFF.

The genes are TRBV7-2 and TRBJ2-2; the D is unclear. The CDR3 runs to 16 residues. Trimming stripped 1 base from V and 4 bases from J, with 13 bases between. Per germline, CDR1 SGHTA and CDR2 FQGNSA. The DNA for the CDR3 is TGTGCCAGCAGCTTAGTGATACAGCTTCTCACCGGGGAGCTGTTTTTT. Protein product: CASSLVIQLLTGELFF.

This chain links TRBV6-2 or TRBV6-3 with TRBJ2-7; TRBD1 matches 9 bases. CDR1 is MNHEY, CDR2 SVGEGT, per germline. V was pared by 2 bases and J by 9 bases, with 11 bases of the junction left unmatched. The CDR3 sequence is 15 residues long. This CDR3 is CASSYGGGTGMVQYV. CDR3 nucleotides: TGTGCCAGCAGTTACGGTGGCGGGACAGGGATGGTGCAGTACGTC.

The CDR3 coding sequence is TGTGCCAGCAGCTTACGCGGGCGGGGGGCACCCTACAATGAGCAGTTCTTC. Translating gives CASSLRGRGAPYNEQFF. The rearrangement uses TRBV7-6 and TRBJ2-1; 8 bases are a match to TRBD2. The trim removed 2 bases at V and 2 bases at J, leaving 8 bases unmatched. Germline values: CDR1 SGHVS, CDR2 FNYEAQ. This CDR3 has 17 residues.